These 27 T cell receptor beta chains came from one sample sequenced in a study of cytomegalovirus exposure and HLA in healthy donors. 13 Jbeta primers and 60 Vbeta primers were used for the PCR. Only in-frame clones appear in the TCRdb table, and some are missing; sequencing was by immunoSEQ multiplex PCR. The table lists roughly 150,000 clones, approximately 85% of them singletons. What was sequenced was PBMCs. Source of these receptors: a girl aged 2 to 10 in good health and CMV-seropositive.

The CDR3 bases are TGTGCCAGCAGCCTGGGACAGGGGGACACTGAAGCTTTCTTT. It specifies CASSLGQGDTEAFF. The chain joins TRBV6-5 to TRBJ1-1; 11 bases are shared with TRBD1. The V gene's germline CDR1 is MNHEY and CDR2 SVGAGI. The CDR3 is 14 amino acids. The junction had 3 bases not matched to a gene; V was cut back by 6 bases and J by 3 bases.

The chain joins TRBV28 to TRBJ1-1, with 10 bases lining up with TRBD1. The CDR3 is made up of 15 amino acids. The germline CDR1 and CDR2 sequences are MDHEN and SYDVKM. After removal of 5 bases from V and 6 bases from J, the junction contained 9 bases not matched to a gene. The CDR3 region is CASSLNDRGLAEAFF. The CDR3 nucleotides read TGTGCCAGCAGTCTCAACGACAGGGGGCTCGCTGAAGCTTTCTTT.

This clone was picked up one time. This chain uses TRBV25-1 with TRBJ2-2, with TRBD1 matching over 7 bases. This CDR3 spans 16 amino acids. The V gene's germline CDR1 is MGHDK and CDR2 SYGVNS. With 1 base clipped from V and 7 bases from J, the junction kept 9 bases outside the gene matches. The CDR3 reads CASSEFGTDLLGELFF. The CDR3 DNA reads as TGTGCCAGCAGTGAATTCGGGACAGACCTGCTCGGGGAGCTGTTTTTT.

The chain is built from TRBV14 and TRBJ2-1, with TRBD2 identical over 11 bases. The CDR3 has 16 residues. Germline V lookup: CDR1 SGHDN, CDR2 FVKESK. J gave up 2 bases and V 6 bases, and 6 bases lay outside the gene matches. CDR3 nucleotides: TGTGCCAGCAGTCCGGGACTAGCGGCCCCCTACAATGAGCAGTTCTTC. This gives the protein CASSPGLAAPYNEQFF.

This chain uses TRBV7-8 with TRBJ2-7; no clear D gene. V was clipped by 3 bases and J by 5 bases, with 17 bases between them. Germline assignment: CDR1 SGHVS and CDR2 FQNEAQ. The CDR3 loop spans 15 amino acids. CDR3 sequence: CASSLFKGGEDEQYF. The CDR3 region has the DNA TGTGCCAGCAGCTTGTTTAAAGGTGGCGAGGACGAGCAGTACTTC.

The V call is TRBV11-2, the J call TRBJ1-3, with TRBD1 identical over 8 bases. The CDR3 length is 17 residues. Per the germline V gene, CDR1 is SGHAT and CDR2 is FQNNGV. Trimming cost V 0 bases and J 1 base; bases outside gene matches: 5. The CDR3 bases are TGTGCCAGCAGCTTAGAGGGCAGGGGGCTTTCTGGAAACACCATATATTTT. This codes for CASSLEGRGLSGNTIYF.

The rearrangement uses TRBV19 and TRBJ2-3, with TRBD1 as a possible D gene (6 bases). V lost 7 bases, J lost 2 bases, and 13 bases lay in between. The CDR3 length is 14 residues. Germline values: CDR1 LNHDA, CDR2 SQIVND (reference sequence). CDR3 sequence (DNA): TGTGCCAGTAACCGGGTGGGACACACAGATACGCAGTATTTT. Translating it yields CASNRVGHTDTQYF.

This clone was seen only a few times. Distinct nucleotide sequences in the sample also encode this CDR3. The chain combines TRBV19 with TRBJ1-1; D is unclear. Trimming stripped 1 base from V and 0 bases from J, with 6 bases between. The CDR3 runs 14 residues. Germline V lookup: CDR1 LNHDA, CDR2 SQIVND (reference sequence). The DNA for the CDR3 is TGTGCCAGTAGTATAGGGCAGATGAACACTGAAGCTTTCTTT. It specifies CASSIGQMNTEAFF.

The rearrangement uses TRBV14 and TRBJ1-3; TRBD1 is a possible D gene (5 bases). The ends were cut back, 5 bases at V and 2 bases at J, with 13 bases in the middle. The CDR3 totals 15 residues. Germline V gives CDR1 SGHDN, CDR2 FVKESK. The CDR3 nucleotides are TGTGCCAGCAGCAATATAGGGGCTCCTGGAAACACCATATATTTT. Protein product: CASSNIGAPGNTIYF.

This clone was seen once. V usage is TRBV6-5 and J usage is TRBJ1-5; D is possibly TRBD1 (6 bases). CDR3 length equals 15 residues. Germline CDR1 and CDR2: MNHEY and SVGAGI. V was clipped by 8 bases and J by 1 base, with 15 bases between them. CDR3 loop: CASGRTGFSNQPQHF. The CDR3 region has the DNA TGTGCCAGCGGGAGAACAGGGTTCAGCAATCAGCCCCAGCATTTT.

The chain couples TRBV5-1 to TRBJ2-2, with D perhaps TRBD2 (5 bases). Trimming left V 1 base short and J 7 bases short, with 14 bases between. In germline, CDR1 is SGHRS, CDR2 YFSETQ. This CDR3 has 15 residues. The CDR3 DNA reads TGCGCCAGCAGCTTGTACGGAGGCTCGGTCGGGGAGCTGTTTTTT. The encoded protein is CASSLYGGSVGELFF.

The gene calls are TRBV7-9 and TRBJ2-3; possible D gene TRBD2, 5 bases. The germline V gene has CDR1 SEHNR and CDR2 FQNEAQ (reference sequence). The CDR3 is 14 residues long. Trimming shortened V by 5 bases and J by 7 bases, and 16 bases separated the two germline ends. CDR3: CASSRGPHPYTQYF. The CDR3 DNA reads TGTGCCAGCAGCCGAGGGCCGCACCCGTATACGCAGTATTTT. The full variable domain, its missing parts supplied by reference TRBV7-9 and TRBJ2-3, is DTGVSQNPRHKITKRGQNVTFRCDPISEHNRLYWYRQTLGQGPEFLTYFQNEAQLEKSRLLSDRFSAERPKGSFSTLEIQRTEQGDSAMYLCASSRGPHPYTQYFGPGTRLTVL.

A remark on this clone: This sample also contains other DNA sequences that code for the same CDR3. The chain combines TRBV5-8 with TRBJ2-7; 10 positions agree with TRBD1. The CDR3 has 15 amino acids. The germline CDR1 and CDR2 sequences are SGHTS and YDEGEE. V gave up 0 bases and J gave up 2 bases; unmatched junction bases: 2. The CDR3 region is CASSLAGTGAYEQYF. In nucleotides, the CDR3 is TGTGCCAGCAGCTTGGCCGGGACAGGGGCCTACGAGCAGTACTTC.

V gene TRBV28 combines with J gene TRBJ2-3; tentative D call: TRBD2 (5 bases). V was trimmed by 2 bases and J by 5 bases, leaving 14 bases between them. The CDR3 sequence is 15 residues long. The germline V gene has CDR1 MDHEN and CDR2 SYDVKM. The DNA of the CDR3 is TGTGCCAGCAGTTTAGGCGGGTCCCGCGTAGATACGCAGTATTTT. It yields the protein CASSLGGSRVDTQYF.

The chain links TRBV29-1 to TRBJ2-7; TRBD2 aligns across 16 bases. This CDR3 is 15 amino acids long. Looked up from germline, CDR1 is SQVTM and CDR2 is ANQGSEA. The ends lost 6 bases at V and 2 bases at J; junction bases unmatched: 4. CDR3 sequence reads: CSVEGLAGGPYEQYF. The DNA for the CDR3 is TGCAGCGTCGAGGGACTAGCGGGAGGGCCCTACGAGCAGTACTTC.

The genes are TRBV30 and TRBJ1-4; weak D call: TRBD1 (6 bases). CDR1 is GTSNPN and CDR2 is SVGIG in the germline V gene (reference sequence). V was clipped by 2 bases and J by 10 bases, with 14 bases between them. The CDR3 is made up of 13 amino acids. The CDR3 region has the DNA TGTGCCTGGAGTAATGGGGGGGCGGGAAAACTGTTTTTT. Protein sequence: CAWSNGGAGKLFF.

The chain is built from TRBV6-4 and TRBJ2-1; TRBD2 agrees at 10 bases. This CDR3 is 15 amino acids long. J was trimmed by 6 bases and V by 8 bases; bases with no gene match: 10. Germline V gene data show CDR1 as MRHNA and CDR2 as SNTAGT. The CDR3 protein is CASSPVTSGTNEQFF. CDR3 in DNA: TGTGCCAGCTCCCCCGTAACTAGCGGGACCAATGAGCAGTTCTTC.

This chain uses TRBV7-3 with TRBJ1-5, with D perhaps TRBD1 (5 bases). The germline V and J ends were trimmed by 3 bases and 5 bases, with 11 bases remaining between them. Germline CDR1 is SGHTA and CDR2 is FQGTGA. The CDR3 has 14 amino acids. CDR3 amino acids: CASSFQGGHQPQHF. The CDR3 bases are TGTGCCAGCAGCTTCCAGGGTGGTCATCAGCCCCAGCATTTT.

In its sample, this clone was seen a few times. The chain links TRBV5-1 to TRBJ2-3; D might be TRBD2 (6 bases). CDR1 SGHRS and CDR2 YFSETQ come from the germline V gene. Trimming removed 6 bases at V and 4 bases at J, with 15 bases between. The CDR3 covers 14 residues. CDR3 DNA sequence: TGCGCCAGCACCATCACTTCGGGGGCAGATACGCAGTATTTT. This codes for CASTITSGADTQYF.

This clone has only a few counts. This chain joins TRBV28 and TRBJ2-2; D remains unclear. The CDR3 loop spans 15 amino acids. CDR1 and CDR2 (germline): MDHEN, SYDVKM. V was cut by 2 bases and J by 3 bases, with 10 bases left in between. CDR3 nucleotides: TGTGCCAGCAGTTTACAGCCGACTCACACCGGGGAGCTGTTTTTT. As protein: CASSLQPTHTGELFF.

The gene calls are TRBV6-1 and TRBJ1-4; 8 bases line up with TRBD1. CDR1 and CDR2 (germline): MNHNS, SASEGT. This CDR3 has 14 amino acids. V lost 3 bases, J lost 6 bases, and 3 bases stayed unmatched. The CDR3: CASSDGQGHEKLFF. The CDR3 coding sequence is TGTGCCAGCAGTGACGGACAGGGCCATGAAAAACTGTTTTTT.

CDR3 in amino acids: CATSGGAGMNTEAFF. The DNA for the CDR3 is TGTGCCACCAGCGGGGGGGCAGGTATGAACACTGAAGCTTTCTTT. V is TRBV15 and J is TRBJ1-1, with D maybe TRBD1 (6 bases). Germline values: CDR1 LNHNV, CDR2 YYDKDF (reference sequence). The CDR3 is 15 residues long. Trimming left V 5 bases short and J 0 bases short, with 13 bases between.

This chain links TRBV5-1 with TRBJ2-3; 7 bases are a match to TRBD1. This CDR3 contains 15 residues. V gave up 4 bases and J gave up 4 bases; unmatched junction bases: 9. CDR1 and CDR2 (germline): SGHRS, YFSETQ. CDR3 region: CASSPEGDRPDTQYF. The CDR3 DNA reads TGCGCCAGCAGCCCCGAAGGGGACAGACCAGATACGCAGTATTTT.

V and J are TRBV6-5 and TRBJ2-7; tentative D call: TRBD2 (5 bases). In germline, CDR1 is MNHEY, CDR2 SVGAGI. The CDR3 sequence is 13 residues long. Trimming stripped 9 bases from V and 5 bases from J, with 17 bases between. As DNA, the CDR3 is TGTGCCAGTCAAGGAAAGAGGGTTCACGAGCAGTACTTC. It codes for CASQGKRVHEQYF.

This chain joins TRBV30 and TRBJ1-2; 8 bases fit TRBD1. After removal of 0 bases from V and 6 bases from J, the junction contained 12 bases not matched to a gene. In germline, CDR1 is GTSNPN, CDR2 SVGIG (reference sequence). The CDR3 extends over 16 amino acids. The CDR3 DNA reads as TGTGCCTGGAGTGTACGATTGGCAGGGGGCCGGGATGGCTACACCTTC. It is translated as CAWSVRLAGGRDGYTF.

This clone has a handful of counts. The genes are TRBV29-1 and TRBJ1-4; TRBD1 matches 9 bases. The CDR3 covers 13 residues. In germline, CDR1 is SQVTM, CDR2 ANQGSEA. J was trimmed by 6 bases and V by 3 bases; bases with no gene match: 2. CDR3 residues: CSVEDRGHEKLFF. DNA for the CDR3: TGCAGCGTTGAGGACAGGGGACATGAAAAACTGTTTTTT.

J is TRBJ1-3 and V is TRBV5-1, with D perhaps matching TRBD1 (5 bases). This CDR3 spans 16 amino acids. Trimming took 2 bases from V and 1 from J, leaving 13 bases between them. Germline V gene sequence: CDR1 SGHRS, CDR2 YFSETQ. The chain's CDR3 is CASSFAGLRSGNTIYF. CDR3 coding DNA: TGCGCCAGCAGCTTTGCAGGGTTACGGTCTGGAAACACCATATATTTT.